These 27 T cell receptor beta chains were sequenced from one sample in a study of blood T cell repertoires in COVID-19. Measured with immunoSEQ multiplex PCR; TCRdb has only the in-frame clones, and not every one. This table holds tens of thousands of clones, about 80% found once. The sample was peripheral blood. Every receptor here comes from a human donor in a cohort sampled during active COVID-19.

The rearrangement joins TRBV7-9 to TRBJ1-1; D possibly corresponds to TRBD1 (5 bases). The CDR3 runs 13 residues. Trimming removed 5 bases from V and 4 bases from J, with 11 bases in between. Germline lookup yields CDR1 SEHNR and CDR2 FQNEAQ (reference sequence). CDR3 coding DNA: TGTGCCAGCAGCCTGGGGGGGGGCACTGAAGCTTTCTTT. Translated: CASSLGGGTEAFF. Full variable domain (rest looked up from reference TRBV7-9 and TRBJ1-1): DTGVSQNPRHKITKRGQNVTFRCDPISEHNRLYWYRQTLGQGPEFLTYFQNEAQLEKSRLLSDRFSAERPKGSFSTLEIQRTEQGDSAMYLCASSLGGGTEAFFGQGTRLTVV.

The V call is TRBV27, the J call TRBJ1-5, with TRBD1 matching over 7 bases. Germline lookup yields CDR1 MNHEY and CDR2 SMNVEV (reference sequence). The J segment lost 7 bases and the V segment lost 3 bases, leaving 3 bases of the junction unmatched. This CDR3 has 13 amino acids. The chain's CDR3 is CASSFTGEQPQHF. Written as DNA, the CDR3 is TGTGCCAGCAGTTTTACAGGGGAACAGCCCCAGCATTTT.

This chain's CDR3 is CASSNSGQLSNQPQHF. The CDR3, as DNA: TGTGCCAGTAGCAACTCAGGACAGCTTAGCAATCAGCCCCAGCATTTT. The J gene is TRBJ1-5, the V gene TRBV19; maybe TRBD1 (6 bases). Germline loops: CDR1 LNHDA, CDR2 SQIVND (reference sequence). The V and J ends lost 6 bases and 0 bases respectively, with 15 bases between them. The CDR3 totals 16 residues. The full variable domain, in which reference TRBV19 and TRBJ1-5 provide the parts outside the CDR3, is DGGITQSPKYLFRKEGQNVTLSCEQNLNHDAMYWYRQDPGQGLRLIYYSQIVNDFQKGDIAEGYSVSREKKESFPLTVTSAQKNPTAFYLCASSNSGQLSNQPQHFGDGTRLSIL.

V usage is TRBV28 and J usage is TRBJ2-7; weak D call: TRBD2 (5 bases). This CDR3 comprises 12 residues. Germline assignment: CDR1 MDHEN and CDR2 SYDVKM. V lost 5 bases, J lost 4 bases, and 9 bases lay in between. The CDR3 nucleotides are TGTGCCAGCAGTCGGACTCCTTACGAGCAGTACTTC. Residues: CASSRTPYEQYF. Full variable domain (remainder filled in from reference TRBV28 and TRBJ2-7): DVKVTQSSRYLVKRTGEKVFLECVQDMDHENMFWYRQDPGLGLRLIYFSYDVKMKEKGDIPEGYSVSREKKERFSLILESASTNQTSMYLCASSRTPYEQYFGPGTRLTVT.

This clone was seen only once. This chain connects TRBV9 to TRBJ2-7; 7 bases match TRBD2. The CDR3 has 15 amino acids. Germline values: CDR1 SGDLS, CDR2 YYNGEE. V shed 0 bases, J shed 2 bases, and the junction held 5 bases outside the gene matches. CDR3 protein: CASSVAPGGAYEQYF. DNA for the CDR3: TGTGCCAGCAGCGTAGCTCCGGGAGGAGCCTACGAGCAGTACTTC. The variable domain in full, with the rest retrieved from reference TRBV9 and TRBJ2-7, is DSGVTQTPKHLITATGQRVTLRCSPRSGDLSVYWYQQSLDQGLQFLIQYYNGEERAKGNILERFSAQQFPDLHSELNLSSLELGDSALYFCASSVAPGGAYEQYFGPGTRLTVT.

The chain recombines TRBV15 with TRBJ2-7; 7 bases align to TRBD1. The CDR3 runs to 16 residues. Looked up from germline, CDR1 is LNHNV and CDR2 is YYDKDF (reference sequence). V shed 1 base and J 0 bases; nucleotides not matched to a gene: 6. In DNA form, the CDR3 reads TGTGCCACCAGCAGAGGAGACAGGGTATCCTCCTACGAGCAGTACTTC. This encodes CATSRGDRVSSYEQYF. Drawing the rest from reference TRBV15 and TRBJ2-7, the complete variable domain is DAMVIQNPRYQVTQFGKPVTLSCSQTLNHNVMYWYQQKSSQAPKLLFHYYDKDFNNEADTPDNFQSRRPNTSFCFLDIRSPGLGDTAMYLCATSRGDRVSSYEQYFGPGTRLTVT.

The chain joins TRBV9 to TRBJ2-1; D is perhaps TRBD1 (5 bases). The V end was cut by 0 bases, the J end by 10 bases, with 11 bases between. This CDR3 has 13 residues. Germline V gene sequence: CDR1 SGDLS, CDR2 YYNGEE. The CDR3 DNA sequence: TGTGCCAGCAGCGTAGTCTCAGGGTACGAGCAGTTCTTC. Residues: CASSVVSGYEQFF.

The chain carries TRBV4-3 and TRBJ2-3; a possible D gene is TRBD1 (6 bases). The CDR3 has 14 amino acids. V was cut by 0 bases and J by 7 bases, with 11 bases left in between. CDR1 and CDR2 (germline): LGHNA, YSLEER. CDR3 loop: CASSQDWGPNTQYF. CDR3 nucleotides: TGCGCCAGCAGCCAAGATTGGGGGCCAAATACGCAGTATTTT.

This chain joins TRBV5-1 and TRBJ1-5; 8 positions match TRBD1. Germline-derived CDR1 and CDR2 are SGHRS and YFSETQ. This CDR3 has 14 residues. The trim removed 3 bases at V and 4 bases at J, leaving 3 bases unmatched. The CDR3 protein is CASSSGQGNQPQHF. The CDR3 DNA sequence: TGCGCCAGCAGCTCCGGACAGGGTAATCAGCCCCAGCATTTT.

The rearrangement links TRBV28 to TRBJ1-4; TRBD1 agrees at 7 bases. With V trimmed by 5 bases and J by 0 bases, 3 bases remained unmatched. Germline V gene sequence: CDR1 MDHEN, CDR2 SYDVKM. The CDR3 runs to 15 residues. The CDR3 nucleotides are TGTGCCAGCAGTGCAGGGGGGACAACTAATGAAAAACTGTTTTTT. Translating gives CASSAGGTTNEKLFF.

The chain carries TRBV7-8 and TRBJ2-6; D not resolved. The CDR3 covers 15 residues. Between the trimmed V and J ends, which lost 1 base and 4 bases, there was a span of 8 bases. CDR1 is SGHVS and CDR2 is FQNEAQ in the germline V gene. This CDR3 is CASSLGGQGANVLTF. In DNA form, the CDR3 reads TGTGCCAGCAGCTTAGGAGGTCAGGGGGCCAACGTCCTGACTTTC.

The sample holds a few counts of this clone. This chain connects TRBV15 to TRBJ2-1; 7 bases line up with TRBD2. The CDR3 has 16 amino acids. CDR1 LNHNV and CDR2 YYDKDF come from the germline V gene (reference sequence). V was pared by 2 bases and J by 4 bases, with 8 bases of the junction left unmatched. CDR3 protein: CATSRHELAAYNEQFF. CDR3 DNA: TGTGCCACCAGCAGACACGAGCTAGCGGCGTACAATGAGCAGTTCTTC.

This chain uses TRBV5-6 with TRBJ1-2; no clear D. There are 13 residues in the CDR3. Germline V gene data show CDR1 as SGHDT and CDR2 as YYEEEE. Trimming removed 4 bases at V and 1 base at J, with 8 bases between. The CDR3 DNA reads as TGTGCCAGCAGCCCGAGTTATAACTATGGCTACACCTTC. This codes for CASSPSYNYGYTF.

In nucleotides, the CDR3 is TGTGCCAGCAGTGAAATCACTGGCGGGGGTTACGAGCAGTACTTC. It encodes CASSEITGGGYEQYF. This chain links TRBV2 with TRBJ2-7; 7 nucleotides line up with TRBD2. V was clipped by 2 bases and J by 4 bases; unmatched bases: 8. The CDR3 runs to 15 residues. Germline V gene data show CDR1 as SNHLY and CDR2 as FYNNEI.

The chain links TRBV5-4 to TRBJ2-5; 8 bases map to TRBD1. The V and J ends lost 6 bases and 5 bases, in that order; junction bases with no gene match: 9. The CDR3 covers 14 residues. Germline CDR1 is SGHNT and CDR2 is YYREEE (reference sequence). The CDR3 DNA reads TGTGCCAGCAACCCGTGGGGGGACAGGGAGACCCAGTACTTC. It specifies CASNPWGDRETQYF.

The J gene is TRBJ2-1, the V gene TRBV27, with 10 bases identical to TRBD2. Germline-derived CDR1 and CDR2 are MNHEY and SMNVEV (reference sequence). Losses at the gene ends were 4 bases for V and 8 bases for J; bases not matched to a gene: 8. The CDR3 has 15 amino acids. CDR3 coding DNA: TGTGCCAGCAGTTCTATTCAAGCGGGGGGGCATGAGCAGTTCTTC. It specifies CASSSIQAGGHEQFF.

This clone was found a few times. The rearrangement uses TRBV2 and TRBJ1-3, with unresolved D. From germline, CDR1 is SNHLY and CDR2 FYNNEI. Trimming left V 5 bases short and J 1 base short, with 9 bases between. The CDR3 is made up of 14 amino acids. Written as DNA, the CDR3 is TGTGCCAGCAGTCCTCGGGAGTCTGGAAACACCATATATTTT. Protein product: CASSPRESGNTIYF.

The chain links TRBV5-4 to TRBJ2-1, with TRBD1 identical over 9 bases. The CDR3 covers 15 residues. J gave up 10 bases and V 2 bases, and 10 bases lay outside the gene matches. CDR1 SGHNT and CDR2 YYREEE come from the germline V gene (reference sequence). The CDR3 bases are TGTGCCAGCAGCTTTGGGGGACAGGGAGATGGAGAGCAGTTCTTC. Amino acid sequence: CASSFGGQGDGEQFF.

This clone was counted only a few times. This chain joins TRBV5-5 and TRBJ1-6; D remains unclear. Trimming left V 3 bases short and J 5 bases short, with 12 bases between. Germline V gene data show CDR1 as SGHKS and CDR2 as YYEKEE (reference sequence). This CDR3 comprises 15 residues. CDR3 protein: CASSSGLQNNSPLHF. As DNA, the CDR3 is TGTGCCAGCAGCTCGGGGTTACAGAATAATTCACCCCTCCACTTT. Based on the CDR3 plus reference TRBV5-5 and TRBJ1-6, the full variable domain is DAGVTQSPTHLIKTRGQQVTLRCSPISGHKSVSWYQQVLGQGPQFIFQYYEKEERGRGNFPDRFSARQFPNYSSELNVNALLLGDSALYLCASSSGLQNNSPLHFGNGTRLTVT.

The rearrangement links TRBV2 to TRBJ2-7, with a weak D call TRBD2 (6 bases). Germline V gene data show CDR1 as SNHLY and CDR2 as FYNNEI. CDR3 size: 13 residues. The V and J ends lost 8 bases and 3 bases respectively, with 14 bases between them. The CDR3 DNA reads TGTGCCAGCCGGGACTCCGGCCTCTACGAGCAGTACTTC. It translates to CASRDSGLYEQYF.

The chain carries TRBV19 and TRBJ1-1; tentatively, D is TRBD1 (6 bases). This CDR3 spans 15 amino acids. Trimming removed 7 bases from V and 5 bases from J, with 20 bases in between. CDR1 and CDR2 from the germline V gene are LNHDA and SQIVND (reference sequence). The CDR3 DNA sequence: TGTGCCAGTAAAGTGGGGGCAGCTTTAACTACTGAAGCTTTCTTT. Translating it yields CASKVGAALTTEAFF.

This chain's CDR3 is CASSLGWGAGNTIYF. The CDR3 region has the DNA TGTGCCAGCAGCCTCGGTTGGGGGGCTGGAAACACCATATATTTT. The rearrangement joins TRBV3-1 (or the pseudogene TRBV3-2) to TRBJ1-3; D may be TRBD1 (5 bases). This CDR3 has 15 amino acids. The V gene lost 4 bases and the J gene lost 2 bases, with 12 bases spanning the gap. The V gene's germline CDR1 is LGHDT and CDR2 YNNKEL (reference sequence).

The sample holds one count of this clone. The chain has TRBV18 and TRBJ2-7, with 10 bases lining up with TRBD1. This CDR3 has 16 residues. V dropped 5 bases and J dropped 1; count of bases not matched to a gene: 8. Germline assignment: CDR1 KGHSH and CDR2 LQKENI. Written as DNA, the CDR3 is TGTGCCAGCTCATCCGGGGGGGGACAGGGGTCCTACGAGCAGTACTTC. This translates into CASSSGGGQGSYEQYF.

The CDR3, as DNA: TGCGCCAGCAGCCAAGATCAGGGGGCTGGGGCCAACGTCCTGACTTTC. It codes for CASSQDQGAGANVLTF. This chain connects TRBV4-3 to TRBJ2-6, with TRBD1 matching 7 bases. Trimming at V came to 0 bases and at J to 2 bases, leaving 1 base not matched to a gene. The germline CDR1 and CDR2 sequences are LGHNA and YSLEER. The CDR3 has 16 residues.

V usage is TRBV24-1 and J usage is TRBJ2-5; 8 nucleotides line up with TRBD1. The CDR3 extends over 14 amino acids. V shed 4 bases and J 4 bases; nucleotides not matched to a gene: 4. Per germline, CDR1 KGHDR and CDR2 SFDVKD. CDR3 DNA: TGTGCCACCAGTGACTACACAGGGGGAGAGACCCAGTACTTC. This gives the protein CATSDYTGGETQYF.

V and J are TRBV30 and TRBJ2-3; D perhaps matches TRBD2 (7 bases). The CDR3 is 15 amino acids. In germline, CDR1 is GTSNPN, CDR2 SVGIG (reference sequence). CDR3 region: CAHRRGTTSTDTQYF. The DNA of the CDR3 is TGTGCTCACCGAAGGGGGACTACTAGCACAGATACGCAGTATTTT.

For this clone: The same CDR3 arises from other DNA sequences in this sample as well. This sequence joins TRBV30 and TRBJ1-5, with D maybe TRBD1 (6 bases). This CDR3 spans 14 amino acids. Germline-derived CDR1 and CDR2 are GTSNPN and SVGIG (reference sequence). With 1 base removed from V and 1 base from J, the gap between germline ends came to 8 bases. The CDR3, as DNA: TGTGCCTGGAGTGCTGGACAGAGCAATCAGCCCCAGCATTTT. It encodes CAWSAGQSNQPQHF.